These 8 T cell receptor beta chains originate from one sample sequenced in a study of cytomegalovirus exposure and HLA in healthy donors. In the PCR, 60 Vbeta and 13 Jbeta primers were used. Generated by immunoSEQ multiplex PCR, the TCRdb table keeps only in-frame clones and is missing some. Among approximately 93,000 clones, 79% were seen once, and the ten largest hold approximately 3.9%. The sequencing input was PBMCs. The source of these receptors is a woman aged 40-49 years in good health and CMV-seronegative.

The J gene is TRBJ2-7, the V gene TRBV7-8; 10 bases are shared with TRBD1. Germline loops: CDR1 SGHVS, CDR2 FQNEAQ. This CDR3 comprises 15 residues. The V segment lost 5 bases and the J segment 4 bases; nucleotides outside the gene matches: 8. DNA of the CDR3: TGTGCCAGCAGCGCCCGGGACAGGGGATCTTACGAGCAGTACTTC. Translated, it gives CASSARDRGSYEQYF. The entire variable domain, with the rest obtained from reference TRBV7-8 and TRBJ2-7, is as follows: GAGVSQSPRYKVAKRGQDVALRCDPISGHVSLFWYQQALGQGPEFLTYFQNEAQLDKSGLPSDRFFAERPEGSVSTLKIQRTQQEDSAVYLCASSARDRGSYEQYFGPGTRLTVT.

The rearrangement uses TRBV9 and TRBJ1-4; D possibly corresponds to TRBD1 (6 bases). The V gene's germline CDR1 is SGDLS and CDR2 YYNGEE. The length of the CDR3 is 14 residues. Trimming cost V 4 bases and J 5 bases, with 12 bases left between them. The CDR3 region is CASSLGTRNEKLFF. CDR3 in DNA: TGTGCCAGCAGCCTCGGGACAAGGAATGAAAAACTGTTTTTT.

The chain joins TRBV7-2 to TRBJ1-3, with D tentatively TRBD1 (5 bases). Germline lookup yields CDR1 SGHTA and CDR2 FQGNSA. This CDR3 comprises 15 residues. With 5 bases removed from V and 2 bases from J, the gap between germline ends came to 13 bases. DNA of the CDR3: TGTGCCAGCAGCACCCCAGGGTTCGCTGGAAACACCATATATTTT. Translation gives CASSTPGFAGNTIYF. Filled out from reference TRBV7-2 and TRBJ1-3, the complete variable domain reads GAGVSQSPSNKVTEKGKDVELRCDPISGHTALYWYRQSLGQGLEFLIYFQGNSAPDKSGLPSDRFSAERTGGSVSTLTIQRTQQEDSAVYLCASSTPGFAGNTIYFGEGSWLTVV.

J is TRBJ1-1 and V is TRBV9, with 7 bases fitting TRBD1. The CDR3 consists of 14 residues. V was pared by 4 bases and J by 1 base, with 4 bases of the junction left unmatched. Germline CDR1 SGDLS, CDR2 YYNGEE. Here the CDR3 reads CASSNRQGNTEAFF. The CDR3 bases are TGTGCCAGCAGCAACCGACAGGGGAACACTGAAGCTTTCTTT.

The chain recombines TRBV6-1 with TRBJ2-1, with D hard to call. With 11 bases removed from V and 4 bases from J, the gap between germline ends came to 9 bases. Germline CDR1 is MNHNS and CDR2 is SASEGT. This CDR3 spans 11 amino acids. CDR3 in amino acids: CAAELYNEQFF. The DNA of the CDR3 is TGTGCCGCGGAGCTTTACAATGAGCAGTTCTTC.

The chain uses TRBV6-5 and TRBJ1-4, with 7 positions matching TRBD1. The CDR3 has 13 amino acids. V was pared by 6 bases and J by 8 bases, with 6 bases of the junction left unmatched. Germline V lookup: CDR1 MNHEY, CDR2 SVGAGI. The CDR3 sequence: CASRRQGGEKLFF. The CDR3 nucleotides read TGTGCCAGCAGGAGACAGGGCGGCGAAAAACTGTTTTTT.

This sequence joins TRBV5-1 and TRBJ1-6, with D perhaps matching TRBD1 (6 bases). The V end was cut by 4 bases, the J end by 7 bases, with 18 bases between. Germline loops: CDR1 SGHRS, CDR2 YFSETQ. This CDR3 has 16 residues. The CDR3 loop reads CASSRTGPGENSPLHF. Written as DNA, the CDR3 is TGCGCCAGCAGCCGCACCGGGCCAGGGGAAAATTCACCCCTCCACTTT.

This sequence joins TRBV4-3 and TRBJ1-2; D unresolved. V dropped 0 bases and J dropped 5 bases, with 13 bases sitting between them. The V gene's germline CDR1 is LGHNA and CDR2 YSLEER. The CDR3 runs 15 residues. The CDR3 here is CASSQDLGSSYGYTF. CDR3 coding DNA: TGCGCCAGCAGCCAAGATCTTGGGAGTTCATATGGCTACACCTTC.